This T cell receptor (beta chain) came from a study of cytomegalovirus exposure and HLA in healthy donors. With 60 Vbeta and 13 Jbeta primers, the PCR was carried out. Method: immunoSEQ multiplex PCR; TCRdb's copy keeps in-frame clones and lacks some. Among under 250,000 clones listed, roughly 83% were seen once. Sequenced input: PBMCs. The receptor was isolated from a boy younger than 10 in good health and CMV-seronegative.

CDR3 protein: CASSDQVGHQPQHF. For the CDR3, the DNA is TGTGCCAGCAGTGACCAGGTGGGGCATCAGCCCCAGCATTTT. The chain links TRBV2 to TRBJ1-5; tentative D call: TRBD1 (5 bases). The CDR3 loop spans 14 amino acids. Germline CDR1 and CDR2: SNHLY and FYNNEI. V shed 3 bases and J shed 5 bases, with 11 bases lying between them.